The 13 T cell receptor beta chains given below trace back to one sample, sequenced in a study of Ad26.COV2.S vaccination and SARS-CoV-2 variants. The table came from immunoSEQ multiplex PCR; TCRdb's copy has only in-frame clones and leaves some out. The data show approximately 410,000 clones, 70% to 90% seen once. Treatment denoted: around 19 received Ad26.COV2.S at low or high dose, single or two shots; about 5 received placebo; per-sample allocation not given. Samples analyzed were those drawn on day 63 after the first vaccine or placebo injection. The sample was peripheral blood, taken in a trial of Ad26.COV2.S vaccine versus placebo. The receptor set was obtained from a person between 18 and 65 years old who received the Ad26.COV2.S COVID-19 vaccine or a placebo.

This rearrangement joins TRBV11-2 to TRBJ1-3; D call uncertain. Trimming pared 5 bases from V and 4 bases from J, leaving 15 bases between. This CDR3 has 15 amino acids. Germline V lookup: CDR1 SGHAT, CDR2 FQNNGV. The CDR3 DNA follows: TGTGCCAGCAGCGGAGCAGAGGGAGACGGAAACACCATATATTTT. Translating it yields CASSGAEGDGNTIYF.

The J gene is TRBJ2-2, the V gene TRBV5-3, with D unresolved. TRBV5-3 falls under the ORF class, with uncertain function. CDR3 length: 12 residues. Trimming pared 0 bases from V and 3 bases from J, leaving 0 bases between. CDR3 region: CARSLDTGELFF. The CDR3 DNA sequence: TGTGCCAGAAGCTTGGACACCGGGGAGCTGTTTTTT.

The chain employs TRBV4-3 and TRBJ2-2; D remains unclear. Germline CDR1 reads LGHNA; CDR2 reads YSLEER. The length of the CDR3 is 15 residues. V was cut by 0 bases and J by 3 bases, with 8 bases left in between. CDR3 bases: TGCGCCAGCAGCCAAGATCATGGGTACACCGGGGAGCTGTTTTTT. Amino acid sequence: CASSQDHGYTGELFF.

CDR3 sequence (DNA): TGTGCCAGCAGTGTCCAAAGGGGCCCCAGCTCCTACAATGAGCAGTTCTTC. Translated, it gives CASSVQRGPSSYNEQFF. The J gene is TRBJ2-1, the V gene TRBV2; D perhaps matches TRBD1 (5 bases). The germline V and J ends were trimmed by 4 bases and 0 bases, with 16 bases remaining between them. The CDR3 is 17 amino acids. The V gene's germline CDR1 is SNHLY and CDR2 FYNNEI.

This clone has more than one count but fewer than ten. The chain recombines TRBV7-9 with TRBJ1-1; 7 nucleotides match TRBD1. Germline loops: CDR1 SEHNR, CDR2 FQNEAQ (reference sequence). The CDR3 contains 14 residues. Unmatched junction bases numbered 8, after V lost 5 bases and J lost 5 bases. The CDR3 coding sequence is TGTGCCAGCAGCCCTCGACAGGGAGATACTGAAGCTTTCTTT. Residues: CASSPRQGDTEAFF.

Written as DNA, the CDR3 is TGTGCCAGCAGCCAAGGGACAGGCCTAGAGACCCAGTACTTC. Protein sequence: CASSQGTGLETQYF. The rearrangement uses TRBV14 and TRBJ2-5, with 7 positions matching TRBD1. CDR1 and CDR2 from the germline V gene are SGHDN and FVKESK. J was trimmed by 4 bases and V by 1 base; bases with no gene match: 3. This CDR3 has 14 amino acids.

The genes are TRBV27 and TRBJ2-3, with D unclear. Trimming took off 3 bases at V and 5 bases at J, with 18 bases between the two ends. In germline, CDR1 is MNHEY, CDR2 SMNVEV (reference sequence). The CDR3 is made up of 16 amino acids. The CDR3 region has the DNA TGTGCCAGCAGTTTCTTTACTCCACTTCGCGGAGATACGCAGTATTTT. This sequence encodes CASSFFTPLRGDTQYF.

This chain connects TRBV30 to TRBJ1-1; no clear D gene. Per the germline V gene, CDR1 is GTSNPN and CDR2 is SVGIG (reference sequence). The CDR3 has 13 amino acids. V was pared by 2 bases and J by 3 bases, with 10 bases between. CDR3 protein: CAWSIRHHTEAFF. CDR3 DNA sequence: TGTGCCTGGAGTATCAGACACCACACTGAAGCTTTCTTT.

This clone was seen a handful of times. The CDR3 DNA reads as TGTGCCATCCGGGCTGAAGCTTTCTTT. Translating gives CAIRAEAFF. The chain combines TRBV21-1 with TRBJ1-1. TRBV21-1 represents a pseudogene. This CDR3 region has 9 residues.

The count of this clone is one. This chain links TRBV6-1 with TRBJ1-4; D not resolved. The germline gives CDR1 MNHNS, CDR2 SASEGT. This CDR3 spans 14 amino acids. Trimming took off 2 bases at V and 8 bases at J, with 12 bases between the two ends. The CDR3 protein is CASSEWQAREKLFF. The CDR3 nucleotides are TGTGCCAGCAGTGAATGGCAGGCCAGAGAAAAACTGTTTTTT.

The rearrangement uses TRBV29-1 and TRBJ2-1; tentatively, D is TRBD2 (6 bases). CDR3 length: 16 amino acids. CDR1 SQVTM and CDR2 ANQGSEA come from the germline V gene. V gave up 0 bases and J gave up 1 base, with 13 bases separating them. The CDR3 is CSVEDPRRASYNEQFF. The CDR3 bases are TGCAGCGTTGAAGATCCGCGGAGGGCTTCCTACAATGAGCAGTTCTTC.

The chain employs TRBV19 and TRBJ2-7, with D perhaps TRBD2 (6 bases). Germline V lookup: CDR1 LNHDA, CDR2 SQIVND (reference sequence). V was clipped by 2 bases and J by 7 bases, with 21 bases between them. CDR3 length: 16 amino acids. The CDR3, as DNA: TGTGCCAGTAGTATATCGCAGGGTTGGGGGACTTGGGAGCAGTACTTC. The encoded protein is CASSISQGWGTWEQYF.

This clone was counted a single time. The chain carries TRBV7-9 and TRBJ1-4; no clear D gene. Germline CDR1 reads SEHNR; CDR2 reads FQNEAQ (reference sequence). With 6 bases removed from V and 2 bases from J, the gap between germline ends came to 10 bases. This CDR3 spans 14 amino acids. CDR3: CASSIPPTNEKLFF. CDR3 DNA sequence: TGTGCCAGCAGTATCCCTCCGACTAATGAAAAACTGTTTTTT.